This T cell receptor beta chain was captured in a study of blood T cell repertoires in COVID-19. The overall study: T cells, B-cell-depleted T cells, or PBMCs supplied cDNA or gDNA.

Authors' analysis steps: Estimated nucleated cell counts came from reference gene primer amplification. Measured with immunoSEQ multiplex PCR; TCRdb has only the in-frame clones, and not every one. V and J calls plus clone size are reproduced from that table; the DNA served to infer D and trimming. The sample lists 200,000 or so clones; under 90% were seen once. The origin of this receptor is a man aged 55 to 70 who had recovered from COVID-19. The sequencing input was peripheral blood.

DNA for the CDR3: TGTGCCAGCAGCTCGGGCGGGAAAGGGGTCACTGAAGCTTTCTTT. Amino acid sequence: CASSSGGKGVTEAFF. This rearrangement joins TRBV11-3 to TRBJ1-1, with D possibly being TRBD1 (5 bases). V lost 4 bases to trimming and J lost 4 bases, with 16 bases between them. The CDR3 covers 15 residues. Germline loops: CDR1 SGHNT, CDR2 YENEEA. The full variable domain, in which reference TRBV11-3 and TRBJ1-1 provide the parts outside the CDR3, is EAGVVQSPRYKIIEKKQPVAFWCNPISGHNTLYWYLQNLGQGPELLIRYENEEAVDDSQLPKDRFSAERLKGVDSTLKIQPAELGDSAVYLCASSSGGKGVTEAFFGQGTRLTVV.